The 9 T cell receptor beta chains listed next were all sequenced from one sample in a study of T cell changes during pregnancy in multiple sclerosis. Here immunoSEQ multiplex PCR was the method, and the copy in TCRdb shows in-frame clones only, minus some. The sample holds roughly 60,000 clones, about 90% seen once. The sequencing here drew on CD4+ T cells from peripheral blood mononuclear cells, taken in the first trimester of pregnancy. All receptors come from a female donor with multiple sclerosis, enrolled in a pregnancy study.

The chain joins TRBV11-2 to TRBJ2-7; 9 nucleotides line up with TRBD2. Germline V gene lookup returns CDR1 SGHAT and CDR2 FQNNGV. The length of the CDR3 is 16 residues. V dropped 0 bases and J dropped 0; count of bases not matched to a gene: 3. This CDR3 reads CASSLDRTSVSYEQYF. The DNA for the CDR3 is TGTGCCAGCAGCTTAGATAGGACTAGCGTCTCCTACGAGCAGTACTTC.

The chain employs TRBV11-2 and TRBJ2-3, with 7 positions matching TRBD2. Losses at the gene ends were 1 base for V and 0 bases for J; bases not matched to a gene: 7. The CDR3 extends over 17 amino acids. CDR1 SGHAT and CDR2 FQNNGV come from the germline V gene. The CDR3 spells CASSLAGRGSSTDTQYF. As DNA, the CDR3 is TGTGCCAGCAGCTTAGCCGGGCGGGGGTCTAGCACAGATACGCAGTATTTT.

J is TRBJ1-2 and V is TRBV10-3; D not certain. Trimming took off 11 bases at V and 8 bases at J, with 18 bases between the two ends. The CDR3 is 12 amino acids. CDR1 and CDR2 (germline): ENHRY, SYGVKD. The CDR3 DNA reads TGTGCCCTATCAACGGCAGGCGGGGGCTACACCTTC. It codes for CALSTAGGGYTF.

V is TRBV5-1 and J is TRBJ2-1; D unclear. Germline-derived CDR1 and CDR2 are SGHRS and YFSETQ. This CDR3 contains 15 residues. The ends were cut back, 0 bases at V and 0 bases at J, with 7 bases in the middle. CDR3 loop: CASSLEASSYNEQFF. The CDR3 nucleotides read TGCGCCAGCAGCTTGGAGGCTAGCTCCTACAATGAGCAGTTCTTC.

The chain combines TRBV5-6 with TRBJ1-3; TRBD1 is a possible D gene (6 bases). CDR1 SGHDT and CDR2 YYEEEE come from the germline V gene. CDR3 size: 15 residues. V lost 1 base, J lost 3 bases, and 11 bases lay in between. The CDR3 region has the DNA TGTGCCAGCAGCTTGACAGGGTTCGGTGGAAACACCATATATTTT. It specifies CASSLTGFGGNTIYF.

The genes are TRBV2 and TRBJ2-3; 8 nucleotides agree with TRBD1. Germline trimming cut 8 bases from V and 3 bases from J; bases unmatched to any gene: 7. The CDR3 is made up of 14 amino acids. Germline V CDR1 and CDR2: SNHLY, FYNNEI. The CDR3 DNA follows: TGTGCCAGCCAAGGACAGGGAATAACAGATACGCAGTATTTT. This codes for CASQGQGITDTQYF.

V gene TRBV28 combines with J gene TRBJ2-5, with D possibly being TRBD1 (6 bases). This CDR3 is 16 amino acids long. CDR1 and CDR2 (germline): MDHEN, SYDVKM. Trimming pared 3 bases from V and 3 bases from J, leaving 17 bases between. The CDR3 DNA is TGTGCCAGCAGTTTGGTAGGTCGGACAGATAAAGAGACCCAGTACTTC. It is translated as CASSLVGRTDKETQYF.

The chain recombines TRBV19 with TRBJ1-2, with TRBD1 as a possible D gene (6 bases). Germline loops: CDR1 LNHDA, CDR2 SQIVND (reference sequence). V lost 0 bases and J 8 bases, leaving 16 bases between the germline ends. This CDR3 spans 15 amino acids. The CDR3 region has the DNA TGTGCCAGTAGTATAGACTGGACAGCCGGGAGGGGCTACACCTTC. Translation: CASSIDWTAGRGYTF.

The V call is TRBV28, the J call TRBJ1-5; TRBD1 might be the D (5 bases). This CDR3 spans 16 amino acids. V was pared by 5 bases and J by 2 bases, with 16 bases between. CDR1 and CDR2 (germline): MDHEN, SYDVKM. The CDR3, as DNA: TGTGCCAGCAGTGGATTTGGGGCAATAGGCAATCAGCCCCAGCATTTT. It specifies CASSGFGAIGNQPQHF.